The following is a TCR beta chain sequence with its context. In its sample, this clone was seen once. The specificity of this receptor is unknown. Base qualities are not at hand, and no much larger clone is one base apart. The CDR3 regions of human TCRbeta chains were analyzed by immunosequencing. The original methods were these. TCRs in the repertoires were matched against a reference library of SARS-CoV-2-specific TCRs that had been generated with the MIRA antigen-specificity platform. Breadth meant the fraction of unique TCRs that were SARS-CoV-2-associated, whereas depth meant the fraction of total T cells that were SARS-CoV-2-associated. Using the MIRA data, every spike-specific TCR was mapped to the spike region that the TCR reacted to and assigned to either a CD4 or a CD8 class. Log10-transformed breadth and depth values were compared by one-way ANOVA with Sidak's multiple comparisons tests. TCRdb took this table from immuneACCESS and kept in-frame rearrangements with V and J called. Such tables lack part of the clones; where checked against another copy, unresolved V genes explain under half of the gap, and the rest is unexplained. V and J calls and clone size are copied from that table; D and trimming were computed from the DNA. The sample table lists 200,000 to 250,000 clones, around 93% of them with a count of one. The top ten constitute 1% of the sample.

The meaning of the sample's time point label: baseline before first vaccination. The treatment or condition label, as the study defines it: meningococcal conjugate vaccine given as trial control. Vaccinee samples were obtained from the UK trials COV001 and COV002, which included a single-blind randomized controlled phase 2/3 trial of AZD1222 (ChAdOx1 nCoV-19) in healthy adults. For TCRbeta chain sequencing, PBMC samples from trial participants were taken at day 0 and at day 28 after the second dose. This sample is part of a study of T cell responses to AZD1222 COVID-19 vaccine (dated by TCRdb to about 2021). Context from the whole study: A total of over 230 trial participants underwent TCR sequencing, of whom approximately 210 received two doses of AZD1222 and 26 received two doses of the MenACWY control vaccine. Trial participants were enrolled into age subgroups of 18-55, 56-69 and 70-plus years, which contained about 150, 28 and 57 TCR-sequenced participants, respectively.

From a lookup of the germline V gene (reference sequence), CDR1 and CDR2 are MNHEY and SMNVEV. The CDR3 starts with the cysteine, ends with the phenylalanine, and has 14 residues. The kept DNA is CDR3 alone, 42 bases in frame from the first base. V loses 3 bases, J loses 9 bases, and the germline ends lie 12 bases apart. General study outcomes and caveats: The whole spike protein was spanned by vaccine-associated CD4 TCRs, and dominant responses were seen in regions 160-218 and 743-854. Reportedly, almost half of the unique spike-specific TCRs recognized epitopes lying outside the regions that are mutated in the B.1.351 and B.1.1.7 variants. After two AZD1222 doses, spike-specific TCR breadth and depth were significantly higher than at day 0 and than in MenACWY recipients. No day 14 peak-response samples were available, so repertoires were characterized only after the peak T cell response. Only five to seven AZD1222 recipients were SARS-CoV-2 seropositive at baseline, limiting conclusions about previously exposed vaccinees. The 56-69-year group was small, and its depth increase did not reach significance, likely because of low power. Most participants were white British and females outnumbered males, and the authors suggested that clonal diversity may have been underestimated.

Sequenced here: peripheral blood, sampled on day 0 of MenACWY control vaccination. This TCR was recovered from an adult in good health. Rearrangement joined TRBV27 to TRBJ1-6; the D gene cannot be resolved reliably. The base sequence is TGTGCCAGCAGTTTTGAAGGAGGGCCTTCACCCCTCCACTTT. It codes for CASSFEGGPSPLHF.